The rows below give T cell receptor beta chains drawn from one sample of a study of blood T cell repertoires in COVID-19. TCRdb keeps only in-frame clones here, not all; method: immunoSEQ multiplex PCR. This sample has approximately 400,000 clones, with around 87% found just once. The source material was PBMCs or T cells enriched from blood (not recorded which). The receptors derive from a man aged 25-45 years who had recovered from COVID-19. CDR3s include the opening cysteine and the closing phenylalanine or tryptophan. Fields, in order: D gene, V gene, J gene, CDR3 length, clone size, CDR3 DNA, CDR3 protein. The D gene is left open where the match is weak. Clone size is stated in some rows and not others, as once, few, many or a class when expanded.

d_gene: .; v_gene: TRBV29-1; j_gene: TRBJ1-1; len: 14; abundance: .; CDR3nt: TGCAGCGTTGAAGATTTGTTAATGAACACTGAAGCTTTCTTT; CDR3aa: CSVEDLLMNTEAFF
d_gene: .; v_gene: TRBV7-3; j_gene: TRBJ2-2; len: 16; abundance: .; CDR3nt: TGTGCCAGCAGCCAAAGGGGGACCACGAACACCGGGGAGCTGTTTTTT; CDR3aa: CASSQRGTTNTGELFF
d_gene: TRBD1; v_gene: TRBV28; j_gene: TRBJ2-7; len: 15; abundance: .; CDR3nt: TGTGCCAGCAGATCCGGACAGGGGATCTCCTACGAGCAGTACTTC; CDR3aa: CASRSGQGISYEQYF
d_gene: .; v_gene: TRBV19; j_gene: TRBJ2-2; len: 14; abundance: .; CDR3nt: TGTGCCAGTAATCAAGGACAGAACACCGGGGAGCTGTTTTTT; CDR3aa: CASNQGQNTGELFF
d_gene: .; v_gene: TRBV6-6; j_gene: TRBJ2-7; len: 15; abundance: .; CDR3nt: TGTGCCAGCAGTTACTTGACAGGTACCTCCTACGAGCAGTACTTC; CDR3aa: CASSYLTGTSYEQYF
d_gene: .; v_gene: TRBV5-6; j_gene: TRBJ2-5; len: 15; abundance: once; CDR3nt: TGTGCCAGCAGCTACCTCCTCGGCGGAGAGGGGACCCAGTACTTC; CDR3aa: CASSYLLGGEGTQYF
d_gene: .; v_gene: TRBV10-3; j_gene: TRBJ2-5; len: 12; abundance: .; CDR3nt: TGTGCCATCAGTGAGCCTCGGGAGACCCAGTACTTC; CDR3aa: CAISEPRETQYF
d_gene: .; v_gene: TRBV18; j_gene: TRBJ1-5; len: 13; abundance: .; CDR3nt: TGTGCCAGCTCACCGACAGACAATCAGCCCCAGCATTTT; CDR3aa: CASSPTDNQPQHF
d_gene: .; v_gene: TRBV10-3; j_gene: TRBJ1-1; len: 11; abundance: .; CDR3nt: TGTGCCACCGCATCGGAGCTTGAAGCTTTCTTT; CDR3aa: CATASELEAFF
d_gene: TRBD1; v_gene: TRBV20-1; j_gene: TRBJ1-5; len: 16; abundance: .; CDR3nt: TGCAGTGCTAGTAAAACTACAGGGGGCGTCTTCAGGCCCCAGCATTTT; CDR3aa: CSASKTTGGVFRPQHF
d_gene: .; v_gene: TRBV5-1; j_gene: TRBJ1-5; len: 12; abundance: few; CDR3nt: TGCGCCAGCAGCTTGACGGGTCAGCCCCAGCATTTT; CDR3aa: CASSLTGQPQHF
d_gene: .; v_gene: TRBV12-3/TRBV12-4; j_gene: TRBJ1-3; len: 13; abundance: .; CDR3nt: TGTGCCAGCACCTTGCGGTCTGGAAACACCATATATTTT; CDR3aa: CASTLRSGNTIYF
d_gene: .; v_gene: TRBV27; j_gene: TRBJ2-2; len: 12; abundance: .; CDR3nt: TGTGCCAGCAGTTTAAGAGCCGGGGAGCTGTTTTTT; CDR3aa: CASSLRAGELFF
d_gene: .; v_gene: TRBV30; j_gene: TRBJ1-6; len: 14; abundance: .; CDR3nt: TGTGCCTGGAGTCCCGAAGGGGGAGTTTCACCCCTCCACTTT; CDR3aa: CAWSPEGGVSPLHF
d_gene: TRBD1; v_gene: TRBV14; j_gene: TRBJ1-2; len: 13; abundance: .; CDR3nt: TGTGCCAGCAGCCCCGGGACAGGTTGGGGCTACACCTTC; CDR3aa: CASSPGTGWGYTF
d_gene: .; v_gene: TRBV9; j_gene: TRBJ2-5; len: 13; abundance: .; CDR3nt: TGTGCCAGCAGCGTAGGGACAGAAGAGACCCAGTACTTC; CDR3aa: CASSVGTEETQYF
d_gene: .; v_gene: TRBV11-3; j_gene: TRBJ1-1; len: 13; abundance: .; CDR3nt: TGTGCCAGCAGCTTAAACAGGGACGCTGAAGCTTTCTTT; CDR3aa: CASSLNRDAEAFF
d_gene: .; v_gene: TRBV24-1; j_gene: TRBJ1-1; len: 12; abundance: .; CDR3nt: TGTGCCACCAGTGATTGGAGAGGGGAAGCTTTCTTT; CDR3aa: CATSDWRGEAFF
d_gene: TRBD1; v_gene: TRBV6-5; j_gene: TRBJ1-1; len: 13; abundance: .; CDR3nt: TGTGCCAGCAGTAGGACAGGGAGCACTGAAGCTTTCTTT; CDR3aa: CASSRTGSTEAFF
d_gene: TRBD1; v_gene: TRBV4-2; j_gene: TRBJ1-2; len: 13; abundance: .; CDR3nt: TGTGCCAGCAGCCCGGACAGGGGGTTGGGCTACACCTTC; CDR3aa: CASSPDRGLGYTF
d_gene: TRBD1; v_gene: TRBV7-9; j_gene: TRBJ1-2; len: 15; abundance: .; CDR3nt: TGTGCCAGCAGCTCAGGGACAGGGGACGCCTATGGCTACACCTTC; CDR3aa: CASSSGTGDAYGYTF
d_gene: .; v_gene: TRBV2; j_gene: TRBJ1-1; len: 11; abundance: .; CDR3nt: TGTGCCAGCCCCTCCCGGACTGAAGCTTTCTTT; CDR3aa: CASPSRTEAFF
d_gene: .; v_gene: TRBV3-1/TRBV3-2; j_gene: TRBJ1-1; len: 14; abundance: .; CDR3nt: TGTGCCAGCAGCCAAGCGAATAGGGGAACTGAAGCTTTCTTT; CDR3aa: CASSQANRGTEAFF
d_gene: .; v_gene: TRBV3-1/TRBV3-2; j_gene: TRBJ2-1; len: 18; abundance: .; CDR3nt: TGTGCCAGCAGCCAACTTGGACGGGGACTGAGCTCCTACAATGAGCAGTTCTTC; CDR3aa: CASSQLGRGLSSYNEQFF
d_gene: TRBD2; v_gene: TRBV24-1; j_gene: TRBJ2-1; len: 18; abundance: .; CDR3nt: TGTGCCACCAGTGACCAGGACCGGGGACTAGCGGGGGCGGTAGAGCAGTTCTTC; CDR3aa: CATSDQDRGLAGAVEQFF
d_gene: .; v_gene: TRBV5-1; j_gene: TRBJ2-3; len: 13; abundance: .; CDR3nt: TGCGCCAGCAGCTTGCGAGTCCGAGATACGCAGTATTTT; CDR3aa: CASSLRVRDTQYF
d_gene: .; v_gene: TRBV9; j_gene: TRBJ2-7; len: 14; abundance: .; CDR3nt: TGTGCCAGCTTCCCTCCTACTAGCTCCTACGAGCAGTACTTC; CDR3aa: CASFPPTSSYEQYF
d_gene: TRBD1; v_gene: TRBV15; j_gene: TRBJ1-1; len: 14; abundance: .; CDR3nt: TGTGCCACCAGCACTCGGGACAGCAGTAATGAAGCTTTCTTT; CDR3aa: CATSTRDSSNEAFF